This TCR beta chain was observed in a study of shared clonotypes between healthy human individuals. Study information: Each donor's CD4 naive and CD4 memory cells filled three plates apiece, CD8 naive two, and CD8 memory one.

Clones were sequenced by immunoSEQ multiplex PCR, and TCRdb holds only the in-frame ones, with some missing. This sample has 730,000 or so clones, with more than 70% found just once. CDR3 length equals 15 residues. Germline CDR1 LNHNV, CDR2 YYDKDF (reference sequence). V lost 5 bases and J lost 5, with 15 bases in between. The specimen was memory CD4+ T cells sorted from blood. Subset noted: CD45RA-negative fraction. This sequence originates from a woman younger than 45 in good health. V and J are TRBV15 and TRBJ1-4, with unresolved D. CDR3 residues: CATSVSSSGNEKLFF. The DNA for the CDR3 is TGTGCCACCAGCGTATCATCGAGTGGGAATGAAAAACTGTTTTTT.